These 18 T cell receptor beta chains came from one sample sequenced in a study of OX40 agonist ivuxolimab in advanced cancers. Preparation of the library involved the immunoSEQ multiplex PCR assay. Drawn from immuneACCESS, this table holds only the in-frame rearrangements with V and J called that TCRdb kept. Clones are partly lost; checked studies trace under half to an unresolved V gene and leave the rest unexplained. This sample lists fewer than 85,000 clones; roughly 87% were detected once. About 5.9% of the sample rests with the top ten. Sequencing was performed on CD4+ or CD8+ T cells sorted from blood, taken in a trial of the OX40 agonist ivuxolimab. These receptors were taken from an adult with an advanced solid tumor such as melanoma, head and neck, liver or kidney cancer.

The genes are TRBV20-1 and TRBJ2-7; no firm D call. Germline V gene data show CDR1 as DFQATT and CDR2 as SNEGSKA (reference sequence). Trimming shortened V by 3 bases and J by 0 bases, and 3 bases separated the two germline ends. The length of the CDR3 is 11 residues. The CDR3 is CSASNSYEQYF. The DNA for the CDR3 is TGCAGTGCTAGTAACTCCTACGAGCAGTACTTC.

The chain recombines TRBV11-2 with TRBJ1-3; D call uncertain. This CDR3 contains 12 residues. V was pared by 3 bases and J by 10 bases, with 10 bases between. Germline V CDR1 and CDR2: SGHAT, FQNNGV. CDR3 nucleotide sequence: TGTGCCAGCAGCTTTGGGGTGAGAACCATATATTTT. Translation gives CASSFGVRTIYF.

The CDR3, as DNA: TGTGCCAGCAGCTTGAGGCGGGGGGCAGTCGATACGCAGTATTTT. Amino acids: CASSLRRGAVDTQYF. The rearrangement uses TRBV5-4 and TRBJ2-3, with TRBD2 matching over 8 bases. The CDR3 contains 15 residues. The J segment lost 6 bases and the V segment lost 1 base, leaving 7 bases of the junction unmatched. CDR1 and CDR2 (germline): SGHNT, YYREEE (reference sequence).

V is TRBV10-3 and J is TRBJ2-1, with 13 bases aligning to TRBD2. The germline V gene has CDR1 ENHRY and CDR2 SYGVKD. V was clipped by 3 bases and J by 7 bases; unmatched bases: 3. The length of the CDR3 is 15 residues. CDR3 sequence: CAISEMTSGGNEQFF. CDR3 nucleotides: TGTGCCATCAGTGAAATGACTAGCGGGGGGAATGAGCAGTTCTTC.

This clone was counted once. The rearrangement joins TRBV25-1 to TRBJ2-3; possible D gene TRBD2, 5 bases. CDR1 is MGHDK and CDR2 is SYGVNS in the germline V gene. The CDR3 runs 14 residues. V lost 5 bases and J lost 0, with 9 bases in between. CDR3 nucleotides: TGTGCCAGCAGTCCCCGACTAAGCACAGATACGCAGTATTTT. Protein product: CASSPRLSTDTQYF.

This clone was detected a few times. The chain recombines TRBV5-4 with TRBJ2-1; no clear D gene. Germline assignment: CDR1 SGHNT and CDR2 YYREEE (reference sequence). The CDR3 contains 11 residues. V lost 2 bases and J 6 bases, leaving 3 bases between the germline ends. The CDR3, as DNA: TGTGCCAGCAGCTTTGTCAATGAGCAGTTCTTC. Protein sequence: CASSFVNEQFF.

This clone has only a few counts. The gene calls are TRBV5-1 and TRBJ2-1, with TRBD2 matching 12 bases. Germline CDR1 and CDR2: SGHRS and YFSETQ. The V gene end was trimmed by 2 bases and the J gene end by 0 bases; junction bases not matched to a gene: 12. This CDR3 is 20 amino acids long. This CDR3 is CASSFGLAGSPKSSYNEQFF. The CDR3 nucleotides are TGCGCCAGCAGCTTTGGACTAGCGGGAAGTCCGAAGAGCTCCTACAATGAGCAGTTCTTC.

The V call is TRBV5-1, the J call TRBJ1-4; 10 bases align to TRBD1. Germline assignment: CDR1 SGHRS and CDR2 YFSETQ. This CDR3 spans 15 amino acids. The V gene end was trimmed by 4 bases and the J gene end by 7 bases; junction bases not matched to a gene: 7. DNA of the CDR3: TGCGCCAGCAGCGGATCCGGGACAGGGGCTGAAAAACTGTTTTTT. This encodes CASSGSGTGAEKLFF. Complete variable domain (other parts from reference TRBV5-1 and TRBJ1-4): KAGVTQTPRYLIKTRGQQVTLSCSPISGHRSVSWYQQTPGQGLQFLFEYFSETQRNKGNFPGRFSGRQFSNSRSEMNVSTLELGDSALYLCASSGSGTGAEKLFFGSGTQLSVL.

The chain recombines TRBV10-2 with TRBJ1-3; D not resolved. This CDR3 has 14 residues. Germline CDR1 reads WSHSY; CDR2 reads SAAADI. Deletions cut 5 bases from V and 0 bases from J, with 8 bases between. The CDR3 here is CASSTGYSGNTIYF. Here the CDR3 DNA reads TGCGCCAGCAGTACGGGGTACTCTGGAAACACCATATATTTT.

CDR3 nucleotides: TGCGCCAGCAGCATTGACAGTCCTCATAATTCACCCCTCCACTTT. This sequence encodes CASSIDSPHNSPLHF. V usage is TRBV5-1 and J usage is TRBJ1-6; the D gene is possibly TRBD1 (5 bases). Germline CDR1 SGHRS, CDR2 YFSETQ. Trimming removed 4 bases from V and 5 bases from J, with 13 bases in between. The length of the CDR3 is 15 residues.

This chain joins TRBV28 and TRBJ2-7; D ambiguous. Looked up from germline, CDR1 is MDHEN and CDR2 is SYDVKM. This CDR3 is built from 14 residues. V dropped 6 bases and J dropped 1 base, with 13 bases sitting between them. CDR3 in amino acids: CASSPQLRSYEQYF. The CDR3 bases are TGTGCCAGCAGCCCGCAGTTACGGTCCTACGAGCAGTACTTC.

This chain joins TRBV19 and TRBJ2-1; 13 nucleotides align to TRBD2. Germline V lookup: CDR1 LNHDA, CDR2 SQIVND (reference sequence). The CDR3 totals 15 residues. V shed 5 bases, J shed 5 bases, and the junction held 3 bases outside the gene matches. The DNA of the CDR3 is TGTGCCAGTAGTCCGGGACTAGCGGGAAACAATGAGCAGTTCTTC. It is translated as CASSPGLAGNNEQFF.

The J gene is TRBJ2-2, the V gene TRBV30, with 8 bases that match TRBD2. This CDR3 has 15 residues. The V gene's germline CDR1 is GTSNPN and CDR2 SVGIG (reference sequence). The junction had 5 bases not matched to a gene; V was cut back by 0 bases and J by 5 bases. CDR3 bases: TGTGCCTGGAGTGTAAAGGCTAGCGGGACCGGGGAGCTGTTTTTT. Amino acid sequence: CAWSVKASGTGELFF. The full variable domain, in which reference TRBV30 and TRBJ2-2 provide the parts outside the CDR3, is SQTIHQWPATLVQPVGSPLSLECTVEGTSNPNLYWYRQAAGRGLQLLFYSVGIGQISSEVPQNLSASRPQDRQFILSSKKLLLSDSGFYLCAWSVKASGTGELFFGEGSRLTVL.

This clone was seen just once. The genes are TRBV2 and TRBJ2-2, with a weak D call TRBD1 (5 bases). CDR1 and CDR2 (germline): SNHLY, FYNNEI. CDR3 length: 14 amino acids. Between the trimmed V and J ends, which lost 11 bases and 4 bases, there was a span of 17 bases. The CDR3 loop is CAGKGRVGTGELFF. CDR3 nucleotides: TGTGCCGGAAAGGGCAGGGTTGGCACCGGGGAGCTGTTTTTT.

The chain joins TRBV7-6 to TRBJ2-3, with D hard to call. V lost 1 base, J lost 1 base, and 6 bases lay in between. This CDR3 is 14 amino acids long. The germline V gene has CDR1 SGHVS and CDR2 FNYEAQ. CDR3 sequence reads: CASSLVYGTDTQYF. The DNA of the CDR3 is TGTGCCAGCAGCTTAGTATATGGCACAGATACGCAGTATTTT.

This chain uses TRBV29-1 with TRBJ2-1; 14 bases agree with TRBD2. After removal of 7 bases from V and 0 bases from J, the junction contained 5 bases not matched to a gene. The CDR3 is 16 residues long. CDR1 and CDR2 (germline): SQVTM, ANQGSEA. Here the CDR3 reads CSAEGLAGDSYNEQFF. As DNA, the CDR3 is TGCAGCGCCGAGGGACTAGCGGGGGACTCCTACAATGAGCAGTTCTTC.

V is TRBV28 and J is TRBJ2-3, with 12 bases fitting TRBD1. The V gene's germline CDR1 is MDHEN and CDR2 SYDVKM. The trim removed 3 bases at V and 5 bases at J, leaving 12 bases unmatched. The CDR3 spans 18 residues. CDR3 in amino acids: CASSLPLGGQGARDTQYF. The CDR3 DNA reads as TGTGCCAGCAGTTTGCCCCTGGGGGGACAGGGGGCGAGAGATACGCAGTATTTT.

The rearrangement uses TRBV6-5 and TRBJ2-1; unclear D gene. The CDR3 covers 13 residues. Trimming cost V 0 bases and J 7 bases, with 7 bases left between them. In germline, CDR1 is MNHEY, CDR2 SVGAGI. CDR3 protein: CASSYSGKNEQFF. CDR3 nucleotide sequence: TGTGCCAGCAGTTACTCGGGAAAAAATGAGCAGTTCTTC.